This T cell receptor (beta chain) was sequenced during a study of blood T cells in healthy people across ages. This CDR3 contains 15 residues. Germline values: CDR1 SEHNR, CDR2 FQNEAQ (reference sequence). V was clipped by 4 bases and J by 5 bases; unmatched bases: 7. For the second PCR, which ran for 7 to 11 cycles, a sample-barcoded 5' primer and a J-beta primer mix were used. TCRdb re-analysed the 5' RACE reads in MiXCR, keeping a single row per CDR3 protein. Of 890,000 or so distinct CDR3 sequences listed, 55% to 65% are singletons. The sequenced sample was blood. The chain uses TRBV7-9 and TRBJ2-5, with 10 nucleotides matching TRBD1. The receptor's source is a man aged 25-40 years in good health. The CDR3 coding sequence is TGTGCCAGCAGCTCTATCTCGGACAGGGGGGAGACCCAGTACTTC. Encoded protein: CASSSISDRGETQYF.